There are a few counts of the clone carrying this TCR beta chain. Antigen specificity is unknown. V was pared by 2 bases and J by 7 bases, with 11 bases between. The germline CDR1 and CDR2 sequences are SGHTA and FQGNSA. The CDR3 spans 13 residues. This entry is derived from a study of identical twins. One entry per CDR3 protein, called by TCRdb with MiXCR from the 5' RACE reads. Seen here are hundreds of thousands of distinct CDR3 sequences, roughly 18% observed once, and the top ten hold approximately 14%. General study results and limits: In cord blood, abundant beta clonotypes had fewer insertions; memory showed no trend. Model-predicted out-of-frame TCR alpha sharing fell below observed values in monozygotic twins. The study found weaker excess twin sharing in beta out-of-frame sequences.

The same data also contributed to another study, on T cells expressing NK-cell markers.

V is TRBV7-2 and J is TRBJ2-5, with D perhaps matching TRBD2 (6 bases). The source of this sequence is a young woman in good health. The sample was PBMCs. The CDR3 sequence: CASSLTSRGTQYF. The CDR3 nucleotides are TGTGCCAGCAGCTTAACTAGCCGGGGGACCCAGTACTTC.